Listed below are T cell receptor beta chains from one sample, sequenced in a study of blood T cells in healthy people across ages. TCRdb re-called the 5' RACE reads through MiXCR, storing one row per CDR3 protein. The sample contains 1,800,000 or so distinct CDR3 sequences, 30% to 40% of which appear only once. Input material: blood. All receptors derive from a human donor in good health. Both conserved end residues are part of each CDR3. A D gene is named only where the DNA matches it firmly. Part of the rows lack a size; the others show once, few, many or a class for expanded clones.

clone size: -; D gene: -; V gene: TRBV11-3; J gene: TRBJ2-3; CDR3 length: 16; CDR3 DNA: TGTGCCAGCAGCTTGTTTTGGGGACACCAAAAAGACACGCAGTATTTT; CDR3 protein: CASSLFWGHQKDTQYF
clone size: few; D gene: -; V gene: TRBV20-1; J gene: TRBJ1-2; CDR3 length: 16; CDR3 DNA: TGCAGTGCTACCACCGCGAGGGGACCTACAAACTATGGCTACACCTTC; CDR3 protein: CSATTARGPTNYGYTF
clone size: few; D gene: -; V gene: TRBV20-1; J gene: TRBJ2-1; CDR3 length: 16; CDR3 DNA: TGCAGTGCTGGGGGTCGGCGGGGCGAAGTATACAATGAGCAGTTCTTC; CDR3 protein: CSAGGRRGEVYNEQFF
clone size: -; D gene: TRBD1; V gene: TRBV29-1; J gene: TRBJ2-7; CDR3 length: 15; CDR3 DNA: TGCAGCGTTGAAGCCCGGGACAGGGGGTTTGTTGGGCAGTACTTC; CDR3 protein: CSVEARDRGFVGQYF
clone size: few; D gene: TRBD2; V gene: TRBV12-3/TRBV12-4; J gene: TRBJ2-5; CDR3 length: 15; CDR3 DNA: TGTGTCAGCAGTCCGGGACTAGCGGCCTCAGAGACCCAGTACTTC; CDR3 protein: CVSSPGLAASETQYF
clone size: many; D gene: TRBD2; V gene: TRBV12-3/TRBV12-4; J gene: TRBJ2-1; CDR3 length: 12; CDR3 DNA: TGTGCCAGCAGCGGGGGGGTCGGTGAGCAGTTCTTC; CDR3 protein: CASSGGVGEQFF
clone size: few; D gene: TRBD1; V gene: TRBV12-3/TRBV12-4; J gene: TRBJ2-6; CDR3 length: 20; CDR3 DNA: TGTGCCAGCAGACTAGCCCTACCGGGACAGGGAGCGGAGGGGGCCAACGTCCTGACTTTC; CDR3 protein: CASRLALPGQGAEGANVLTF
clone size: -; D gene: TRBD1; V gene: TRBV28; J gene: TRBJ1-4; CDR3 length: 17; CDR3 DNA: TGTGCCAGCAGTCGGACAGGGATTAGAGGAACTAATGAAAAACTGTTTTTT; CDR3 protein: CASSRTGIRGTNEKLFF
clone size: few; D gene: -; V gene: TRBV5-5; J gene: TRBJ2-3; CDR3 length: 15; CDR3 DNA: TGTGCCAGCAGCAGAGGGGCAGGGGAAGTAGATACGCAGTATTTT; CDR3 protein: CASSRGAGEVDTQYF
clone size: few; D gene: -; V gene: TRBV12-3/TRBV12-4; J gene: TRBJ2-1; CDR3 length: 15; CDR3 DNA: TGTGCCAGCAGTATCCCAGGGTGGCCTTACAATGAGCAGTTCTTC; CDR3 protein: CASSIPGWPYNEQFF
clone size: -; D gene: -; V gene: TRBV6-2/TRBV6-3; J gene: TRBJ2-7; CDR3 length: 12; CDR3 DNA: TGTGCCAGCAGTTATTTCGGCTACGAGCAGTACTTC; CDR3 protein: CASSYFGYEQYF
clone size: -; D gene: -; V gene: TRBV13; J gene: TRBJ2-7; CDR3 length: 13; CDR3 DNA: TGTGCCAGCAGCTTATATTCAGACTACGAGCAGTACTTC; CDR3 protein: CASSLYSDYEQYF
clone size: -; D gene: -; V gene: TRBV5-1; J gene: TRBJ2-6; CDR3 length: 16; CDR3 DNA: TGCGCCAGCAGCTTGGCCACAAGCTCTGGGGCCAACGTCCTGACTTTC; CDR3 protein: CASSLATSSGANVLTF
clone size: -; D gene: TRBD2; V gene: TRBV20-1; J gene: TRBJ2-1; CDR3 length: 16; CDR3 DNA: TGCGGTGCTAGAGCGACTAGCGGGGGGGACTACAATGAGCAGTTCTTC; CDR3 protein: CGARATSGGDYNEQFF
clone size: -; D gene: -; V gene: TRBV11-3; J gene: TRBJ2-7; CDR3 length: 16; CDR3 DNA: TGTGTCAGCAGCTTGGGATCCGACAGGAGATATTACGAGCAGTACTTC; CDR3 protein: CVSSLGSDRRYYEQYF
clone size: -; D gene: -; V gene: TRBV10-3; J gene: TRBJ1-4; CDR3 length: 16; CDR3 DNA: TGTGCCATCAGTGAGTCCATTCAGGGGTTCGGAGAAAAACTGTTTTTT; CDR3 protein: CAISESIQGFGEKLFF
clone size: -; D gene: -; V gene: TRBV6-2/TRBV6-3; J gene: TRBJ2-1; CDR3 length: 19; CDR3 DNA: TGTGCCAGCAGTTACGGGTTAAGTCAGCGGGTATCCTCCCACAATGAGCAGTTCTTC; CDR3 protein: CASSYGLSQRVSSHNEQFF
clone size: -; D gene: TRBD1; V gene: TRBV4-3; J gene: TRBJ2-7; CDR3 length: 16; CDR3 DNA: TGCGCCAGCAGCCAAGATCTTGGGACAGCCTCCTACGAGCAGTACTTC; CDR3 protein: CASSQDLGTASYEQYF
clone size: -; D gene: -; V gene: TRBV4-3; J gene: TRBJ1-4; CDR3 length: 16; CDR3 DNA: TGCGCCAGCAGCCAAGGATCGCGCAGCCCAGGAGGAAAACTGTTTTTT; CDR3 protein: CASSQGSRSPGGKLFF
clone size: few; D gene: TRBD2; V gene: TRBV7-2; J gene: TRBJ2-5; CDR3 length: 17; CDR3 DNA: TGTGCCAGCAGCTTAGCCGGTAGCGGGGGAGCGGTAGAGACCCAGTACTTC; CDR3 protein: CASSLAGSGGAVETQYF
clone size: -; D gene: -; V gene: TRBV20-1; J gene: TRBJ1-1; CDR3 length: 13; CDR3 DNA: TGCAGTGCTAGTCAGGGGCAGGACACTGAAGCTTTCTTT; CDR3 protein: CSASQGQDTEAFF
clone size: -; D gene: -; V gene: TRBV7-3; J gene: TRBJ1-5; CDR3 length: 15; CDR3 DNA: TGTGCCAGCAGCTTAAGGGGAACTAGCAATCAGCCCCGGCATTTT; CDR3 protein: CASSLRGTSNQPRHF
clone size: -; D gene: TRBD2; V gene: TRBV5-1; J gene: TRBJ2-7; CDR3 length: 15; CDR3 DNA: TGCGCCAGCAGCTTGCAGACTAGCGGGGACTACGAGCAGTACTTC; CDR3 protein: CASSLQTSGDYEQYF
clone size: few; D gene: -; V gene: TRBV7-8; J gene: TRBJ1-2; CDR3 length: 14; CDR3 DNA: TGTGCCAGCAGCCCTCCTGGTGTTAGCTATGGCTACACCTTC; CDR3 protein: CASSPPGVSYGYTF
clone size: -; D gene: TRBD1; V gene: TRBV28; J gene: TRBJ1-2; CDR3 length: 18; CDR3 DNA: TGTGCCAGCATCGACGGGACAGGTCCCCTACTATCGGACTATGGCTACACCTTC; CDR3 protein: CASIDGTGPLLSDYGYTF